This TCR beta chain was found in a study of OX40 agonist ivuxolimab in advanced cancers. Study at large: Cohort: around 83% men, mean age about 60, aged about 23 to 80. Three dose-escalation patients had partial responses: one with hepatocellular carcinoma and two with cutaneous melanoma.

Germline V lookup: CDR1 SGHRS, CDR2 YFSETQ. This CDR3 has 14 amino acids. V shed 5 bases, J shed 5 bases, and the junction held 5 bases outside the gene matches. Assay: immunoSEQ multiplex PCR; the TCRdb copy retains only in-frame clones and omits some. The data hold under 80,000 clones, with about 89% observed a single time. This rearrangement joins TRBV5-1 to TRBJ2-3; TRBD1 aligns across 10 bases. This material consisted of CD4+ or CD8+ T cells sorted from blood, taken in a trial of the OX40 agonist ivuxolimab. This receptor was identified in an adult with an advanced solid tumor such as melanoma, head and neck, liver or kidney cancer. CDR3 coding DNA: TGCGCCAGCAGATTAGGACAGGGGGGAGATACGCAGTATTTT. Protein sequence: CASRLGQGGDTQYF.